This TCR beta chain is drawn from a study of graft-versus-host responses after intestinal transplantation. On the study more broadly: The whole recipient group had anti-thymocyte globulin induction followed by tacrolimus and steroids for around 3 years. Study-level points and caveats: The highest levels of circulating GvH clones went along with early declines in HvG clones after transplant.

Here immunoSEQ multiplex PCR was the method, and the copy in TCRdb shows in-frame clones only, minus some. This table has about 93,000 clones, just under 95% appearing once. The V gene's germline CDR1 is SEHNR and CDR2 FQNEAQ (reference sequence). V trimming: 5 bases; J trimming: 7 bases; junction bases outside the gene matches: 17. The CDR3 length is 18 residues. About this clone itself: Antigen: not known.

This receptor was obtained from a human donor who received an intestinal transplant. The J gene is TRBJ2-1, the V gene TRBV7-9, with 10 bases identical to TRBD2. The source was unstimulated CD8+ T cells sorted from spleen or lymph node cells, collected before intestinal transplant. The CDR3 region is CASSPPGPTSGPQNEQFF. The CDR3 DNA reads as TGTGCCAGCAGCCCCCCCGGGCCGACTAGCGGGCCTCAAAATGAGCAGTTCTTC.